These 27 T cell receptor beta chains originate from one sample sequenced in a study of T-cell memory formation after mild COVID-19. TCRdb reprocessed the 5' RACE reads with MiXCR, giving one entry per CDR3 protein. The sample comprises 160,000 or so distinct CDR3 sequences, 25% to 40% of which are singletons, and approximately 12% rests with the top ten. What was sequenced was PBMCs or a T cell subset sorted from them (not recorded which). Source of these receptors: an adult woman who had mild COVID-19 (a few samples of this study predate the infection). Cell type and time point are not known.

J is TRBJ1-2 and V is TRBV7-6; 7 bases are shared with TRBD1. This CDR3 spans 14 amino acids. The germline V gene has CDR1 SGHVS and CDR2 FNYEAQ. The V gene end was trimmed by 5 bases and the J gene end by 5 bases; junction bases not matched to a gene: 8. The CDR3 nucleotides read TGTGCCAGCAGCGTAGGGGGCGCGGGTTATGGCTACACCTTC. Amino acid sequence: CASSVGGAGYGYTF.

CDR3 DNA: TGTGCCAGCAGACAGGACAGGGGGATTATGAACACTGAAGCTTTCTTT. This translates into CASRQDRGIMNTEAFF. The rearrangement joins TRBV6-2 or TRBV6-3 to TRBJ1-1; TRBD1 agrees at 10 bases. Germline CDR1 is MNHEY and CDR2 is SVGEGT. The CDR3 has 16 amino acids. J lost 0 bases, V lost 6 bases, and 7 bases had no gene match.

This clonotype has just a few counts. The V and J genes are TRBV11-2 and TRBJ2-7; TRBD1 matches at 10 bases. The germline gives CDR1 SGHAT, CDR2 FQNNGV. V trimming: 5 bases; J trimming: 5 bases; junction bases outside the gene matches: 9. The CDR3 contains 15 residues. The CDR3: CASSVRTGGRDEQYF. Written as DNA, the CDR3 is TGTGCCAGCAGCGTAAGGACAGGGGGAAGGGACGAGCAGTACTTC.

The chain couples TRBV6-1 to TRBJ1-6, with TRBD1 as a possible D gene (5 bases). CDR3 length: 15 residues. V lost 4 bases, J lost 9 bases, and 16 bases lay in between. The germline V gene encodes CDR1 MNHNS and CDR2 SASEGT. CDR3 residues: CASSAVVGEGSPLHF. The CDR3 DNA reads as TGTGCCAGCAGTGCGGTTGTAGGGGAAGGTTCACCCCTCCACTTT.

The chain uses TRBV6-2 or TRBV6-3 and TRBJ2-1; weak D call: TRBD2 (6 bases). The CDR3 covers 11 residues. The germline gives CDR1 MNHEY, CDR2 SVGEGT. Trimming pared 5 bases from V and 14 bases from J, leaving 13 bases between. The CDR3 spells CASSKTRGKFF. In nucleotides, the CDR3 is TGTGCCAGCAGTAAGACTAGAGGGAAGTTCTTC.

The table lists this clonotype with a few counts. The chain is built from TRBV12-3 or TRBV12-4 and TRBJ2-5; D gene ambiguous. CDR3 length equals 13 residues. V was pared by 3 bases and J by 4 bases, with 9 bases between. The CDR3: CASSFGFGETQYF. In DNA form, the CDR3 reads TGTGCCAGCAGTTTTGGGTTTGGAGAGACCCAGTACTTC.

This clonotype was detected only a few times. The chain joins TRBV30 to TRBJ1-1; unclear D gene. Trimming pared 0 bases from V and 5 bases from J, leaving 7 bases between. This CDR3 is built from 12 residues. In germline, CDR1 is GTSNPN, CDR2 SVGIG (reference sequence). CDR3 sequence: CAWSVGKTEAFF. CDR3 DNA: TGTGCCTGGAGTGTGGGGAAGACTGAAGCTTTCTTT.

This clonotype has only a few counts. The chain carries TRBV14 and TRBJ2-6; D is uncertain. Per germline, CDR1 SGHDN and CDR2 FVKESK. Trimming cost V 4 bases and J 2 bases, with 9 bases left between them. This CDR3 has 15 amino acids. The DNA of the CDR3 is TGTGCCAGCAGCCCGGTGGGCGCTGGGGCCAACGTCCTGACTTTC. Protein: CASSPVGAGANVLTF.

This clonotype turned up a few times. The rearrangement uses TRBV12-3 or TRBV12-4 and TRBJ2-7; TRBD1 matches at 12 bases. V shed 5 bases and J 7 bases; nucleotides not matched to a gene: 9. The CDR3 has 15 amino acids. The CDR3 DNA sequence: TGTGCCAGCAGTCGCCCGGGACAGGGGGCGGAGGAGCAGTACTTC. As protein: CASSRPGQGAEEQYF.

This clonotype was counted a few times. V gene TRBV7-9 combines with J gene TRBJ1-4, with TRBD1 matching 7 bases. Germline V lookup: CDR1 SEHNR, CDR2 FQNEAQ (reference sequence). Trimming at V came to 7 bases and at J to 8 bases, leaving 13 bases not matched to a gene. This CDR3 is 15 amino acids long. This CDR3 reads CASNSATGIREKLFF. The CDR3 nucleotides are TGTGCCAGCAACTCAGCGACAGGGATCCGGGAAAAACTGTTTTTT. The full variable domain, rest sourced from reference TRBV7-9 and TRBJ1-4, is DTGVSQNPRHKITKRGQNVTFRCDPISEHNRLYWYRQTLGQGPEFLTYFQNEAQLEKSRLLSDRFSAERPKGSFSTLEIQRTEQGDSAMYLCASNSATGIREKLFFGSGTQLSVL.

This clonotype has only a few counts. This sequence joins TRBV12-3 or TRBV12-4 and TRBJ1-5; no reliable D call. Deletions cut 2 bases from V and 6 bases from J, with 8 bases between. The CDR3 has 13 residues. The CDR3 loop is CASSLRVGQPQHF. CDR3 sequence (DNA): TGTGCCAGCAGTTTAAGGGTCGGTCAGCCCCAGCATTTT.

The table lists this clonotype with a few counts. The rearrangement joins TRBV6-2 or TRBV6-3 to TRBJ2-7, with D uncertain. With 6 bases removed from V and 3 bases from J, the gap between germline ends came to 12 bases. This CDR3 region has 13 residues. Germline CDR1 is MNHEY and CDR2 is SVGEGT. The chain's CDR3 is CASSLLNHYEQYF. DNA of the CDR3: TGTGCCAGCAGCCTCCTTAACCACTACGAGCAGTACTTC.

The chain is built from TRBV7-6 and TRBJ1-2, with D perhaps matching TRBD1 (5 bases). This CDR3 has 15 residues. The germline V and J ends were trimmed by 0 bases and 4 bases, with 12 bases remaining between them. The germline V gene has CDR1 SGHVS and CDR2 FNYEAQ. CDR3 in DNA: TGTGCCAGCAGCTTAGCTTACGAGGGGTCCTATGGCTACACCTTC. Translating it yields CASSLAYEGSYGYTF.

V gene TRBV9 combines with J gene TRBJ1-2, with D unresolved. The CDR3 loop spans 14 amino acids. CDR1 and CDR2 from the germline V gene are SGDLS and YYNGEE. V was shortened by 0 bases and J by 1 base, with 7 bases between the two germline ends. The CDR3 DNA is TGTGCCAGCAGCGTAGAAGCCAGTAACTATGGCTACACCTTC. It is translated as CASSVEASNYGYTF. Combining the CDR3 with reference TRBV9 and TRBJ1-2 gives the whole variable domain DSGVTQTPKHLITATGQRVTLRCSPRSGDLSVYWYQQSLDQGLQFLIQYYNGEERAKGNILERFSAQQFPDLHSELNLSSLELGDSALYFCASSVEASNYGYTFGSGTRLTVV.

This sequence joins TRBV20-1 and TRBJ2-1; D uncertain. V was shortened by 6 bases and J by 7 bases, with 10 bases between the two germline ends. Germline CDR1 is DFQATT and CDR2 is SNEGSKA (reference sequence). This CDR3 spans 11 amino acids. The CDR3 bases are TGCAGTGCGCCCCTAGTAAATGAGCAGTTCTTC. Its protein is CSAPLVNEQFF.

The chain links TRBV4-2 to TRBJ1-2, with D possibly matching TRBD1 (5 bases). Germline V lookup: CDR1 LGHNA, CDR2 YNFKEQ. The CDR3 is 18 residues long. The V end was cut by 1 base, the J end by 2 bases, with 20 bases between. The CDR3 DNA sequence: TGTGCCAGCAGCCAAGTTTGGAGGGGCGCAGAGGCCAACTATGGCTACACCTTC. Protein sequence: CASSQVWRGAEANYGYTF.

This clonotype has a handful of counts. The V gene is TRBV12-3 or TRBV12-4, the J gene TRBJ2-6, with TRBD1 matching 7 bases. The CDR3 runs 18 residues. Germline trimming cut 6 bases from V and 0 bases from J; bases unmatched to any gene: 11. Here the CDR3 DNA reads TGTGCCAGCAGCCCTAGAACAGGGGCCTACTCTGGGGCCAACGTCCTGACTTTC. Encoded protein: CASSPRTGAYSGANVLTF.

The rearrangement links TRBV7-3 to TRBJ1-1; D uncertain. V was trimmed by 1 base and J by 1 base, leaving 7 bases between them. CDR1 is SGHTA, CDR2 FQGTGA, per germline. The CDR3 runs to 14 residues. CDR3: CASSLSPANTEAFF. The DNA of the CDR3 is TGTGCCAGCAGCTTAAGCCCGGCGAACACTGAAGCTTTCTTT.

This chain connects TRBV11-3 to TRBJ1-1, with D possibly being TRBD1 (5 bases). V was trimmed by 4 bases and J by 1 base, leaving 13 bases between them. The CDR3 sequence is 15 residues long. Per the germline V gene, CDR1 is SGHNT and CDR2 is YENEEA. CDR3 amino acids: CASSSHGTGNTEAFF. The CDR3 DNA follows: TGTGCCAGCAGCTCCCATGGGACGGGGAACACTGAAGCTTTCTTT.

In its sample, this clonotype was seen a few times. V is TRBV6-6 and J is TRBJ2-4; D may be TRBD2 (7 bases). The CDR3 extends over 18 amino acids. CDR1 MNHNY and CDR2 SVGAGI come from the germline V gene (reference sequence). V was trimmed by 4 bases and J by 3 bases, leaving 22 bases between them. The CDR3 sequence is CASSSEGGLLLVKNIQYF. CDR3 coding DNA: TGTGCCAGCAGTTCCGAGGGGGGGCTCCTTTTGGTCAAAAACATTCAGTACTTC.

This clonotype was counted between two and nine times. The chain has TRBV5-1 and TRBJ2-3, with D unclear. The V end was cut by 1 base, the J end by 0 bases, with 15 bases between. Germline loops: CDR1 SGHRS, CDR2 YFSETQ. This CDR3 spans 17 amino acids. This CDR3 is CASSLSRTESSTDTQYF. The CDR3 DNA reads TGCGCCAGCAGCTTGTCCCGGACGGAATCTAGCACAGATACGCAGTATTTT.

This clonotype was seen only a few times. The chain employs TRBV12-3 or TRBV12-4 and TRBJ2-5, with D perhaps TRBD2 (6 bases). The length of the CDR3 is 14 residues. Trimming stripped 7 bases from V and 5 bases from J, with 17 bases between. CDR3 DNA: TGTGCCAGCACCCCGGGCGGGGTGCGGGAGACCCAGTACTTC. It yields the protein CASTPGGVRETQYF.

The chain uses TRBV7-2 and TRBJ2-7; TRBD2 matches at 10 bases. V trimming: 1 base; J trimming: 6 bases; junction bases outside the gene matches: 9. The CDR3 loop spans 16 amino acids. The germline V gene encodes CDR1 SGHTA and CDR2 FQGNSA. CDR3 protein: CASSLVTAGGMGEQYF. DNA of the CDR3: TGTGCCAGCAGCTTAGTTACAGCGGGAGGGATGGGCGAGCAGTACTTC.

The rearrangement links TRBV4-3 to TRBJ2-4; tentative D call: TRBD2 (7 bases). The CDR3 length is 15 residues. Germline V gene sequence: CDR1 LGHNA, CDR2 YSLEER. Trimming removed 0 bases at V and 6 bases at J, with 12 bases between. CDR3 sequence reads: CASSQDFGGPNIQYF. DNA of the CDR3: TGCGCCAGCAGCCAAGATTTCGGGGGGCCAAACATTCAGTACTTC.

The CDR3 DNA follows: TGTGCCAGCAGTCCCTCAGGGAGTACTGAAGCTTTCTTT. Its protein is CASSPSGSTEAFF. The V call is TRBV6-5, the J call TRBJ1-1; D perhaps matches TRBD1 (5 bases). CDR3 length: 13 amino acids. V was shortened by 5 bases and J by 5 bases, with 12 bases between the two germline ends. From germline, CDR1 is MNHEY and CDR2 SVGAGI.

The chain carries TRBV7-9 and TRBJ1-2, with D possibly being TRBD1 (5 bases). The CDR3 covers 17 residues. Trimming shortened V by 1 base and J by 4 bases, and 19 bases separated the two germline ends. Germline-derived CDR1 and CDR2 are SEHNR and FQNEAQ (reference sequence). The CDR3 loop is CASSLVGGVQGPYGYTF. The CDR3, as DNA: TGTGCCAGCAGCTTAGTGGGGGGAGTGCAGGGACCCTATGGCTACACCTTC.

The chain joins TRBV7-6 to TRBJ1-3, with 7 bases that match TRBD1. V was pared by 5 bases and J by 0 bases, with 4 bases of the junction left unmatched. CDR1 and CDR2 from the germline V gene are SGHVS and FNYEAQ. This CDR3 spans 15 amino acids. Written as DNA, the CDR3 is TGTGCCAGCAGCGGGGACAGCATCTCTGGAAACACCATATATTTT. As protein: CASSGDSISGNTIYF.